What follows is one T cell receptor beta chain and its context. Germline V gene data show CDR1 as SNHLY and CDR2 as FYNNEI. CDR3 size: 12 residues. V trimming: 7 bases; J trimming: 5 bases; junction bases outside the gene matches: 5. In the original workflow: Nucleated cell number was recorded as an estimate derived from reference gene primer amplification. Assay: immunoSEQ multiplex PCR; the TCRdb copy retains only in-frame clones and omits some. The V and J calls and clone size are taken from that table; D and trimming were inferred from the DNA. The data hold about 150,000 clones, with roughly nine tenths observed a single time. This entry belongs to a study of blood T cell repertoires in COVID-19. Background on the study: The United States, Italy and Spain provided the acute and convalescent COVID-19 samples. In each case, the material was cDNA or gDNA derived from T cells, B-cell-depleted T cells, or PBMCs.

Sequenced sample: peripheral blood. The TCR comes from a woman aged 40 to 50 with acute or convalescent COVID-19. The chain recombines TRBV2 with TRBJ2-7, with 7 bases aligning to TRBD2. As DNA, the CDR3 is TGTGCCAGCATTGGGGGAGGGGACGAGCAGTACTTC. Its translation: CASIGGGDEQYF.